This T cell receptor (beta chain) was identified in a study of blood T cell repertoires in COVID-19. Original processing notes: Estimated nucleated cell counts came from reference gene primer amplification. Clones were sequenced by immunoSEQ multiplex PCR, and TCRdb holds only the in-frame ones, with some missing. The V and J calls and clone size were taken over from that table, and D and trimming were inferred from the DNA. The sample includes some 240,000 clones, 84% of them seen just once. This clone was found once. The source of this sequence is a woman in her thirties or forties who had recovered from COVID-19. The sequencing sample was made of peripheral blood.

The CDR3 loop reads CAFLGQINEKLFF. CDR3 in DNA: TGTGCCTTCCTGGGGCAGATTAATGAAAAACTGTTTTTT. The genes are TRBV6-5 and TRBJ1-4, with D perhaps TRBD1 (5 bases). The germline V gene has CDR1 MNHEY and CDR2 SVGAGI. The CDR3 runs to 13 residues. Trimming took 11 bases from V and 4 from J, leaving 14 bases between them.